This note documents a single TCR beta chain sequence. This entry comes from a study of T cell changes during pregnancy in multiple sclerosis. The table came from immunoSEQ multiplex PCR; TCRdb's copy has only in-frame clones and leaves some out. The table lists around 45,000 clones, around 91% of them singletons. Trimming removed 4 bases from V and 1 base from J; junction bases left unmatched: 1. The CDR3 consists of 15 residues. Germline loops: CDR1 SGDLS, CDR2 YYNGEE. Sequenced here: CD8+ T cells from peripheral blood mononuclear cells, sampled in the second trimester of pregnancy. This sequence joins TRBV9 and TRBJ2-1; 11 bases match TRBD2. This TCR came from a female donor with multiple sclerosis, enrolled in a pregnancy study. CDR3 sequence reads: CASSPSGGSYNEQFF. The CDR3 DNA sequence: TGTGCCAGCAGCCCTAGCGGGGGGTCCTACAATGAGCAGTTCTTC.